What follows are 25 T cell receptor beta chains derived from one specimen sequenced in a study of chronic HIV infection and antiretroviral therapy. MiXCR was run by TCRdb on the 5' RACE reads, yielding one entry per CDR3 protein. The data show more than 40,000 distinct CDR3 sequences, about 18% seen once. Sequencing was done on a sample of peripheral blood. Receptor source: an adult who had HIV and had not received antiretroviral therapy, or was an uninfected healthy control (not recorded which).

This clonotype was seen a handful of times. V and J are TRBV28 and TRBJ2-7; 7 nucleotides match TRBD2. This CDR3 is built from 13 residues. In germline, CDR1 is MDHEN, CDR2 SYDVKM. The ends lost 3 bases at V and 6 bases at J; junction bases unmatched: 5. CDR3 sequence reads: CASSLRLALEQYF. For the CDR3, the DNA is TGTGCCAGCAGTTTGAGACTAGCCCTCGAGCAGTACTTC.

In this sample, this clonotype turned up a few times. The V and J genes are TRBV3-1 and TRBJ2-3; tentative D call: TRBD2 (5 bases). The V end lost 6 bases, the J end lost 0 bases, and 13 bases lay between the germline ends. The CDR3 length is 15 residues. Per germline, CDR1 LGHDT and CDR2 YNNKEL (reference sequence). The CDR3 DNA follows: TGTGCCAGCAGTAGCGAAGGTTCTAGCACAGATACGCAGTATTTT. Protein: CASSSEGSSTDTQYF.

The chain has TRBV10-3 and TRBJ2-7; 8 bases fit TRBD1. CDR3 length equals 15 residues. V lost 4 bases, J lost 0 bases, and 5 bases stayed unmatched. The germline gives CDR1 ENHRY, CDR2 SYGVKD. The CDR3 protein is CAISGQGFPSYEQYF. The DNA of the CDR3 is TGTGCCATCAGTGGACAGGGGTTCCCCTCCTACGAGCAGTACTTC.

The chain joins TRBV28 to TRBJ2-3, with D unclear. The CDR3 runs 12 residues. Germline V gene lookup returns CDR1 MDHEN and CDR2 SYDVKM. Trimming cost V 4 bases and J 7 bases, with 9 bases left between them. CDR3 in amino acids: CASSSTMNTQYF. DNA for the CDR3: TGTGCCAGCAGTTCAACTATGAATACGCAGTATTTT.

This chain links TRBV5-4 with TRBJ2-2; a possible D gene is TRBD2 (6 bases). The V gene lost 4 bases and the J gene lost 6 bases, with 19 bases spanning the gap. Germline values: CDR1 SGHNT, CDR2 YYREEE (reference sequence). The CDR3 covers 16 residues. CDR3 loop: CASSAGLGLAPGELFF. CDR3 DNA sequence: TGTGCCAGCAGCGCAGGGTTGGGCCTAGCGCCCGGGGAGCTGTTTTTT.

The chain is built from TRBV10-3 and TRBJ1-2; a possible D gene is TRBD1 (6 bases). CDR3 length: 13 amino acids. Germline V gives CDR1 ENHRY, CDR2 SYGVKD. Trimming cost V 6 bases and J 5 bases, with 13 bases left between them. This CDR3 reads CAIRTGYGYGYTF. The CDR3, as DNA: TGTGCCATCAGGACAGGATACGGGTATGGCTACACCTTC.

This clonotype was recorded a few times. The chain employs TRBV2 and TRBJ2-7; D ambiguous. Trimming removed 5 bases from V and 4 bases from J, with 9 bases in between. The CDR3 covers 12 residues. Germline-derived CDR1 and CDR2 are SNHLY and FYNNEI. The CDR3 spells CASSPLRYEQYF. Written as DNA, the CDR3 is TGTGCCAGCAGTCCGTTAAGATACGAGCAGTACTTC.

The V gene is TRBV28, the J gene TRBJ1-2; D remains unclear. Germline V lookup: CDR1 MDHEN, CDR2 SYDVKM. Deletions cut 7 bases from V and 3 bases from J, with 12 bases between. CDR3 length: 13 residues. As DNA, the CDR3 is TGTGCCAGCAAGCGGGGAGCTTACTATGGCTACACCTTC. This translates into CASKRGAYYGYTF.

The V call is TRBV2, the J call TRBJ1-5; D not resolved. V lost 3 bases and J 1 base, leaving 10 bases between the germline ends. The length of the CDR3 is 15 residues. Germline loops: CDR1 SNHLY, CDR2 FYNNEI. The CDR3 region has the DNA TGTGCCAGCAGTGATAGAGGCAGAAGCAATCAGCCCCAGCATTTT. Protein product: CASSDRGRSNQPQHF.

The V call is TRBV6-5, the J call TRBJ1-5; tentative D call: TRBD1 (5 bases). The CDR3 sequence is 17 residues long. V was clipped by 10 bases and J by 7 bases, with 29 bases between them. Germline V gene lookup returns CDR1 MNHEY and CDR2 SVGAGI. The CDR3 DNA follows: TGTGCCAACTCAGCCAACCCCGGGACGGTTTGGTGCCAGCCCCAGCATTTT. Translating it yields CANSANPGTVWCQPQHF.

This clonotype was seen more than once but under ten times. This sequence joins TRBV28 and TRBJ1-2; D is perhaps TRBD1 (5 bases). V was trimmed by 7 bases and J by 2 bases, leaving 14 bases between them. The germline V gene has CDR1 MDHEN and CDR2 SYDVKM. The CDR3 has 14 amino acids. The CDR3 DNA is TGTGCCAGCATTAACCGGCCAGGGAACTATGGCTACACCTTC. Its protein product is CASINRPGNYGYTF.

This clonotype has just a few counts. The chain joins TRBV7-2 to TRBJ2-7; the D gene is possibly TRBD2 (6 bases). Germline loops: CDR1 SGHTA, CDR2 FQGNSA. CDR3 length: 13 residues. V was cut by 3 bases and J by 5 bases, with 11 bases left in between. The DNA for the CDR3 is TGTGCCAGCAGCTTCCCGACTAGAAACGAGCAGTACTTC. Residues: CASSFPTRNEQYF. The full variable domain, in which reference TRBV7-2 and TRBJ2-7 provide the parts outside the CDR3, is GAGVSQSPSNKVTEKGKDVELRCDPISGHTALYWYRQSLGQGLEFLIYFQGNSAPDKSGLPSDRFSAERTGGSVSTLTIQRTQQEDSAVYLCASSFPTRNEQYFGPGTRLTVT.

This clonotype was detected a few times. This sequence joins TRBV2 and TRBJ2-3; TRBD2 matches 7 bases. The germline gives CDR1 SNHLY, CDR2 FYNNEI. J was trimmed by 2 bases and V by 6 bases; bases with no gene match: 11. This CDR3 region has 16 residues. In DNA, the CDR3 is TGTGCCAGCAGGCGGGAGCAAGGGGCCCCCACAGATACGCAGTATTTT. Residues: CASRREQGAPTDTQYF.

In regard to this clonotype: Germline is not matched at one junction end, which may reflect a read error. This chain links TRBV28 with TRBJ1-2, with 7 bases lining up with TRBD1. The germline V gene encodes CDR1 MDHEN and CDR2 SYDVKM. The CDR3 is 13 amino acids. CDR3 in DNA: TGTGCCAGCAGGTTATTGACAGGGAAAGGCTACACCTTC. This encodes CASRLLTGKGYTF.

This chain joins TRBV28 and TRBJ1-1; D is undetermined. CDR1 and CDR2 from the germline V gene are MDHEN and SYDVKM. The CDR3 runs to 13 residues. Trimming shortened V by 7 bases and J by 4 bases, and 13 bases separated the two germline ends. CDR3 sequence (DNA): TGTGCCAGCATTAGCCGAGAGAGCACTGAAGCTTTCTTT. Translation gives CASISRESTEAFF.

The gene calls are TRBV12-3 or TRBV12-4 and TRBJ1-2; D is perhaps TRBD1 (6 bases). The ends were cut back, 6 bases at V and 4 bases at J, with 9 bases in the middle. This CDR3 has 12 residues. Written as DNA, the CDR3 is TGTGCCAGCAGAGGGGGGGGCTATGGCTACACCTTC. This encodes CASRGGGYGYTF.

The chain uses TRBV29-1 and TRBJ2-5; TRBD2 matches at 9 bases. From germline, CDR1 is SQVTM and CDR2 ANQGSEA. The CDR3 loop spans 13 amino acids. With V trimmed by 3 bases and J by 5 bases, 4 bases remained unmatched. The CDR3 loop reads CSVDRLAGETQYF. In nucleotides, the CDR3 is TGCAGCGTTGACCGGCTAGCGGGGGAGACCCAGTACTTC.

In its sample, this clonotype was seen a few times. The chain is built from TRBV3-1 and TRBJ1-1, with 7 bases lining up with TRBD1. With 7 bases clipped from V and 3 bases from J, the junction kept 11 bases outside the gene matches. The germline V gene encodes CDR1 LGHDT and CDR2 YNNKEL (reference sequence). This CDR3 contains 15 residues. CDR3 residues: CASISSWQGDTEAFF. The CDR3, as DNA: TGTGCCAGCATCTCGTCGTGGCAGGGGGACACTGAAGCTTTCTTT.

V gene TRBV29-1 combines with J gene TRBJ1-1; D remains unclear. The CDR3 runs to 12 residues. Trimming cost V 6 bases and J 5 bases, with 13 bases left between them. The germline gives CDR1 SQVTM, CDR2 ANQGSEA. The CDR3 DNA reads TGCAGCGTCGAGGGAGTAGGAACTGAAGCTTTCTTT. The encoded protein is CSVEGVGTEAFF.

Here the CDR3 DNA reads TGCGCCAGCGGCAGGGTAGCCAAAAACATTCAGTACTTC. This encodes CASGRVAKNIQYF. V and J are TRBV10-2 and TRBJ2-4; possible D gene TRBD1, 5 bases. Germline values: CDR1 WSHSY, CDR2 SAAADI. Trimming cost V 8 bases and J 0 bases, with 8 bases left between them. The CDR3 runs 13 residues.

This clonotype was seen a handful of times. The chain recombines TRBV24-1 with TRBJ2-1; D possibly corresponds to TRBD2 (6 bases). The CDR3 sequence is 13 residues long. CDR1 and CDR2 from the germline V gene are KGHDR and SFDVKD. Trimming shortened V by 9 bases and J by 0 bases, and 8 bases separated the two germline ends. The CDR3 DNA sequence: TGTGCCACCGGGCGGGACTCCTACAATGAGCAGTTCTTC. This translates into CATGRDSYNEQFF.

V is TRBV28 and J is TRBJ2-7; TRBD1 matches at 7 bases. The CDR3 spans 13 residues. The germline V gene encodes CDR1 MDHEN and CDR2 SYDVKM. Trimming took 6 bases from V and 3 from J; bases not matched to a gene: 5. CDR3 DNA sequence: TGTGCCAGCAGACCGGGACAGCTCTACGAGCAGTACTTC. Encoded protein: CASRPGQLYEQYF.

This clonotype was counted between two and nine times. The chain employs TRBV28 and TRBJ1-1, with unresolved D. The V gene lost 5 bases and the J gene lost 3 bases, with 7 bases spanning the gap. The length of the CDR3 is 12 residues. From germline, CDR1 is MDHEN and CDR2 SYDVKM. The CDR3: CASSQSYTEAFF. CDR3 DNA: TGTGCCAGCAGTCAGAGTTACACTGAAGCTTTCTTT.

Only a few counts were recorded for this clonotype. The chain uses TRBV18 and TRBJ2-7, with TRBD2 matching 8 bases. The length of the CDR3 is 15 residues. Trimming at V came to 5 bases and at J to 0 bases, leaving 6 bases not matched to a gene. Germline-derived CDR1 and CDR2 are KGHSH and LQKENI. The CDR3 reads CASSKSGTSSYEQYF. The CDR3 DNA follows: TGTGCCAGCTCAAAGAGCGGGACTAGCTCCTACGAGCAGTACTTC. The full variable domain, with the rest looked up from reference TRBV18 and TRBJ2-7, is NAGVMQNPRHLVRRRGQEARLRCSPMKGHSHVYWYRQLPEEGLKFMVYLQKENIIDESGMPKERFSAEFPKEGPSILRIQQVVRGDSAAYFCASSKSGTSSYEQYFGPGTRLTVT.

This clonotype was observed a handful of times. The chain joins TRBV28 to TRBJ2-5; 7 nucleotides line up with TRBD2. J was trimmed by 7 bases and V by 7 bases; bases with no gene match: 12. The CDR3 totals 14 residues. Germline CDR1 is MDHEN and CDR2 is SYDVKM. CDR3 sequence: CASTTAGVSVTQYF. The CDR3, as DNA: TGTGCCAGCACAACCGCGGGGGTATCGGTGACCCAGTACTTC.